This T cell receptor beta chain was found in a study of shared clonotypes between healthy human individuals. Method: immunoSEQ multiplex PCR; TCRdb's copy keeps in-frame clones and lacks some. The repertoire holds over 2,000,000 clones, with 90% to 95% as singletons. CD45RO-negative, CCR7-selected cells formed the naive CD8 fraction, which excluded terminally differentiated effector memory CD45RA+ cells. The CDR3 is 15 residues long. With 3 bases clipped from V and 9 bases from J, the junction kept 11 bases outside the gene matches. The germline CDR1 and CDR2 sequences are MNHEY and SMNVEV (reference sequence).

Sequencing used naive CD8+ T cells from PBMCs. The sequence came from a man younger than 35 in good health. Some clones in this sample may be carry-over from other donors' samples. V gene TRBV27 combines with J gene TRBJ2-1; 7 bases line up with TRBD1. In DNA, the CDR3 is TGTGCCAGCAGTTTCCAATCGACAGGGATCGGTGAGCAGTTCTTC. Encoded protein: CASSFQSTGIGEQFF.